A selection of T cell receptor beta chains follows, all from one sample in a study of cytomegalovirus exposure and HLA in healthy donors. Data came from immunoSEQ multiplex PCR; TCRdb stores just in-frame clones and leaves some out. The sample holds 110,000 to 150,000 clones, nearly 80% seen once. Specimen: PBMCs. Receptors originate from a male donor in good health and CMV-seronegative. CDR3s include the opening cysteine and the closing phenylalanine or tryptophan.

CDR3: CATEQGSPLNYGYTF; V: TRBV10-3; J: TRBJ1-2
CDR3: CARSLARGSSSGANVLTF; V: TRBV5-3; J: TRBJ2-6
CDR3: CASSLVDMRGSMAFF; V: TRBV27; J: TRBJ1-1
CDR3: CSVEIPIASGYEQYF; V: TRBV29-1; J: -
CDR3: CASRETGPTNEKLFF; V: TRBV19; J: TRBJ1-4
CDR3: CASSPSTGWINEQFF; V: TRBV7-6; J: TRBJ2-1
CDR3: CASSSQGGRGSPLHF; V: TRBV7-2; J: TRBJ1-6
CDR3: CASSVHRDTETQYF; V: TRBV9; J: TRBJ2-5
CDR3: CASSLLSRGETQYF; V: TRBV27; J: TRBJ2-5
CDR3: CASSTRTGGRIKNTEAFF; V: TRBV5-1; J: TRBJ1-1
CDR3: CASSLTSGGYQETQYF; V: TRBV14; J: TRBJ2-5
CDR3: CASSLRGQGAMDAFF; V: TRBV5-6; J: TRBJ1-1
CDR3: CASSQGLENTEAFF; V: TRBV4-2; J: TRBJ1-1
CDR3: CASSQVADSNYGYTF; V: TRBV4-2; J: TRBJ1-2
CDR3: CASSPSGQGGSGELFF; V: TRBV5-1; J: TRBJ2-2
CDR3: CASSTRQGNTEAFF; V: TRBV5-4; J: TRBJ1-1
CDR3: CASGFLGVNTEAFF; V: TRBV6-6; J: TRBJ1-1
CDR3: CAWRARNTGELFF; V: TRBV30; J: TRBJ2-2
CDR3: CASSFGRNTEAFF; V: TRBV7-3; J: TRBJ1-1
CDR3: CASSSGTGYEQYF; V: TRBV7-6; J: TRBJ2-7
CDR3: CAWSSTGTGPAFF; V: TRBV30; J: TRBJ1-1
CDR3: CASSTPSAGGPLF; V: TRBV28; J: TRBJ1-4
CDR3: CASTPTTGLDYGYTF; V: TRBV27; J: TRBJ1-2
CDR3: CASSLGGSGGYTF; V: TRBV27; J: TRBJ1-2
CDR3: CASSSGQGDTGELFF; V: TRBV7-9; J: TRBJ2-2
CDR3: CASSPGGQGFGYTF; V: TRBV19; J: TRBJ1-2
CDR3: CATAANSRGAGYTF; V: TRBV27; J: TRBJ1-2
CDR3: CASSELQGGNTEAFF; V: TRBV2; J: TRBJ1-1
CDR3: CAIQGLGNTIYF; V: TRBV25-1; J: TRBJ1-3
CDR3: CASSLDRAGGNEKLFF; V: TRBV11-2; J: TRBJ1-4